The present TCR beta chain was sequenced within a study of cytotoxic CD8 clonotypes in ibrutinib-treated CLL. The length of the CDR3 is 14 residues. Germline trimming cut 2 bases from V and 4 bases from J; bases unmatched to any gene: 4. Germline assignment: CDR1 SGDLS and CDR2 YYNGEE. Data came from immunoSEQ multiplex PCR; TCRdb stores just in-frame clones and leaves some out. Of roughly 110,000 clones listed, under 70% are singletons. The chain recombines TRBV9 with TRBJ2-5; 8 bases match TRBD1. The sequence was collected from a human donor with chronic lymphocytic leukemia. Specimen: PBMCs, collected after 24 months of ibrutinib treatment. In DNA form, the CDR3 reads TGTGCCAGCAGCGTGACAGGGGTCCTAGAGACCCAGTACTTC. This translates into CASSVTGVLETQYF.